The following is a T cell receptor beta chain sequence with its context. This record comes from a study of blood T cell repertoires in COVID-19. Turning to the study itself: The origin of the acute and convalescent COVID-19 samples was the United States, Italy and Spain. From T cells, B-cell-depleted T cells, or PBMCs came the material, which was cDNA or gDNA.

The CDR3 sequence is 13 residues long. From germline, CDR1 is MNHNS and CDR2 SASEGT. V gave up 2 bases and J gave up 4 bases; unmatched junction bases: 1. In the original analysis: Researchers report that nucleated cell counts were estimated from reference gene primer amplification. The method was immunoSEQ multiplex PCR; TCRdb's version includes in-frame clones alone and lacks a portion of them. The V and J calls and the clone size are those of that table, but D and trimming were determined from the DNA. The repertoire holds under 85,000 clones, with roughly 90% as singletons. Input material: peripheral blood. The chain has TRBV6-1 and TRBJ1-1; 7 bases line up with TRBD1. The TCR sequence derives from a man aged 80 or over in a cohort sampled during active COVID-19. CDR3 nucleotide sequence: TGTGCCAGCAGTGAAAGGGACAGCACTGAAGCTTTCTTT. The encoded protein is CASSERDSTEAFF.